A selection of T cell receptor beta chains follows, all from one sample in a study of T-cell reconstitution after alpha-beta-depleted transplantation in children. TCRdb called the PCR reads again in MiXCR, with one record for every CDR3 protein. There are about 230,000 distinct CDR3 sequences in the sample; 9.7% occur only once, and 5.1% lies in the top ten. The source material was PBMCs from the stem cell graft donor, sampled from the stem cell graft. The receptor set was obtained from a human donor who donated a stem cell graft to a child with SCID. Each CDR3 is given with its conserved first and last residue. D genes are given only for firm matches. The listing skips clone size in some rows; elsewhere it reads once, few, many or a size class.

D gene: TRBD1
J gene: TRBJ1-2
CDR3 length: 11
clone size: many
V gene: TRBV20-1
CDR3 DNA: TGCAGCCTCCAGGGGGTGGGTGGCTACACCTTC
CDR3 protein: CSLQGVGGYTF

D gene: -
J gene: TRBJ1-1
CDR3 length: 15
clone size: few
V gene: TRBV5-1
CDR3 DNA: TGCGCCAGCAGCCACCAGGGAGGATGGGCCACTGAAGCTTTCTTT
CDR3 protein: CASSHQGGWATEAFF

D gene: -
J gene: TRBJ1-1
CDR3 length: 12
clone size: many
V gene: TRBV20-1
CDR3 DNA: TGCAGTGCAACGACAAGGAACACTGAAGCTTTCTTT
CDR3 protein: CSATTRNTEAFF

D gene: -
J gene: TRBJ1-1
CDR3 length: 11
clone size: many
V gene: TRBV12-3/TRBV12-4
CDR3 DNA: TGTGCCAGCAGTCCGCAATTTGAAGCTTTCTTT
CDR3 protein: CASSPQFEAFF

D gene: -
J gene: TRBJ2-3
CDR3 length: 15
clone size: many
V gene: TRBV5-1
CDR3 DNA: TGCGCCAGCAGCCTCCCCCGGGGGTCCTCAGATACGCAGTATTTT
CDR3 protein: CASSLPRGSSDTQYF

D gene: TRBD2
J gene: TRBJ2-5
CDR3 length: 14
clone size: many
V gene: TRBV11-2
CDR3 DNA: TGTGCCAGCAGCCCGCGGACTAGACAAGAGACCCAGTACTTC
CDR3 protein: CASSPRTRQETQYF

D gene: TRBD1
J gene: TRBJ1-2
CDR3 length: 14
clone size: many
V gene: TRBV7-2
CDR3 DNA: TGTGCCAGCAGCCCCTCCGGGACAGTGAGAGGCTACACCTTC
CDR3 protein: CASSPSGTVRGYTF

D gene: -
J gene: TRBJ2-7
CDR3 length: 13
clone size: -
V gene: TRBV20-1
CDR3 DNA: TGCAGTGCTAGAGGATTTGATTCCTACGAGCAGTACTTC
CDR3 protein: CSARGFDSYEQYF

D gene: -
J gene: TRBJ2-3
CDR3 length: 15
clone size: many
V gene: TRBV7-2
CDR3 DNA: TGTGCCAGCAGCTTGATCACCCCCGGCACAGATACGCAGTATTTT
CDR3 protein: CASSLITPGTDTQYF

D gene: -
J gene: TRBJ1-5
CDR3 length: 15
clone size: many
V gene: TRBV12-3/TRBV12-4
CDR3 DNA: TGTGCCAGCAGTTTCGGGGCAGGTGACAATCAGCCCCAGCATTTT
CDR3 protein: CASSFGAGDNQPQHF

D gene: TRBD2
J gene: TRBJ2-1
CDR3 length: 14
clone size: many
V gene: TRBV6-1
CDR3 DNA: TGTGCCAGCAGTCTAGCGGGGGGGCTCAATGAGCAGTTCTTC
CDR3 protein: CASSLAGGLNEQFF

D gene: -
J gene: TRBJ1-5
CDR3 length: 15
clone size: -
V gene: TRBV27
CDR3 DNA: TGTGCCAGCAGTTTAAACGAGGGGGTCGATCAGCCCCAGCATTTT
CDR3 protein: CASSLNEGVDQPQHF

D gene: TRBD1
J gene: TRBJ2-7
CDR3 length: 11
clone size: many
V gene: TRBV20-1
CDR3 DNA: TGCAGTGCCGCAGGGGGCTACGAGCAGTACTTC
CDR3 protein: CSAAGGYEQYF

D gene: -
J gene: TRBJ2-7
CDR3 length: 14
clone size: many
V gene: TRBV7-9
CDR3 DNA: TGTGCCAGCAGCCCCCGGGCCAACTCCTACGAGCAGTACTTC
CDR3 protein: CASSPRANSYEQYF

D gene: TRBD2
J gene: TRBJ2-5
CDR3 length: 15
clone size: -
V gene: TRBV4-2
CDR3 DNA: TGTGCCAGCAGCCAGGGACTAGCGGGGAGGGAGACCCAGTACTTC
CDR3 protein: CASSQGLAGRETQYF

D gene: -
J gene: TRBJ2-3
CDR3 length: 14
clone size: many
V gene: TRBV20-1
CDR3 DNA: TGCAGTGCTACCTCCGATGGGGGGAGAGATACGCAGTATTTT
CDR3 protein: CSATSDGGRDTQYF

D gene: TRBD1
J gene: TRBJ1-5
CDR3 length: 16
clone size: many
V gene: TRBV15
CDR3 DNA: TGTGCCACCAGCAGTACCCAGGGGGCCCCGAATCAGCCCCAGCATTTT
CDR3 protein: CATSSTQGAPNQPQHF

D gene: -
J gene: TRBJ2-7
CDR3 length: 15
clone size: many
V gene: TRBV24-1
CDR3 DNA: TGTGCCACCAGTGATTTCATAGACGGCTCCTACGAGCAGTACTTC
CDR3 protein: CATSDFIDGSYEQYF

D gene: -
J gene: TRBJ1-1
CDR3 length: 17
clone size: -
V gene: TRBV10-3
CDR3 DNA: TGTGCCATCAGTCCGGGACTATGGACTTATTCGAACACTGAAGCTTTCTTT
CDR3 protein: CAISPGLWTYSNTEAFF

D gene: TRBD1
J gene: TRBJ1-1
CDR3 length: 12
clone size: many
V gene: TRBV25-1
CDR3 DNA: TGTGCCGCACGGGGCAGGGGGCCAGTCGCGTTCTTT
CDR3 protein: CAARGRGPVAFF

D gene: -
J gene: TRBJ2-7
CDR3 length: 11
clone size: many
V gene: TRBV12-5
CDR3 DNA: TGTGCTAGTGGTCCGCTTTACGAGCAGTACTTC
CDR3 protein: CASGPLYEQYF

D gene: TRBD1
J gene: TRBJ1-1
CDR3 length: 14
clone size: many
V gene: TRBV7-3
CDR3 DNA: TGTGCCAGCAGCTCTACAGGGGGCGCGACTGAAGCTTTCTTT
CDR3 protein: CASSSTGGATEAFF

D gene: TRBD2
J gene: TRBJ2-3
CDR3 length: 16
clone size: many
V gene: TRBV27
CDR3 DNA: TGTGCCAGCAGTCTGGAAGCGGGGGCGAGCACAGATACGCAGTATTTT
CDR3 protein: CASSLEAGASTDTQYF

D gene: TRBD1
J gene: TRBJ2-4
CDR3 length: 21
clone size: many
V gene: TRBV28
CDR3 DNA: TGTGCCACCTCCGGGACAGGGGGCCACTCGCCGAACAATATAGCCAAAAACATTCAGTACTTC
CDR3 protein: CATSGTGGHSPNNIAKNIQYF

D gene: -
J gene: TRBJ2-3
CDR3 length: 16
clone size: many
V gene: TRBV5-5
CDR3 DNA: TGTGCCAGCAGCTTGGTTTCGCAAAGGGGGACAGATACGCAGTATTTT
CDR3 protein: CASSLVSQRGTDTQYF

D gene: -
J gene: TRBJ2-7
CDR3 length: 13
clone size: many
V gene: TRBV6-1
CDR3 DNA: TGTGCCAGCAGTGAATGGAGGGGGGACGAGCAGTACTTC
CDR3 protein: CASSEWRGDEQYF

D gene: TRBD1
J gene: TRBJ2-2
CDR3 length: 16
clone size: many
V gene: TRBV12-3/TRBV12-4
CDR3 DNA: TGTGCCAGCAGAAAACAGGGGATGGAGAACACCGGGGAGCTGTTTTTT
CDR3 protein: CASRKQGMENTGELFF

D gene: -
J gene: TRBJ1-1
CDR3 length: 15
clone size: many
V gene: TRBV5-6
CDR3 DNA: TGTGCCAGCAGCTTGGGGCTACCGGCTAACACTGAAGCTTTCTTT
CDR3 protein: CASSLGLPANTEAFF

D gene: -
J gene: TRBJ1-6
CDR3 length: 15
clone size: many
V gene: TRBV20-1
CDR3 DNA: TGCAGTGCCAAGGGCAGGGCGTACTATAATTCACCCCTCCACTTT
CDR3 protein: CSAKGRAYYNSPLHF

D gene: -
J gene: TRBJ1-1
CDR3 length: 16
clone size: many
V gene: TRBV7-9
CDR3 DNA: TGTGCCAGCAGCTTAGGACTTGACAGCCTAAACACTGAAGCTTTCTTT
CDR3 protein: CASSLGLDSLNTEAFF

D gene: TRBD1
J gene: TRBJ1-1
CDR3 length: 17
clone size: -
V gene: TRBV5-1
CDR3 DNA: TGCGCCAGCAGCTTGGGGGGGACAGGTGTCCTGAACACTGAAGCTTTCTTT
CDR3 protein: CASSLGGTGVLNTEAFF

D gene: TRBD2
J gene: TRBJ2-2
CDR3 length: 16
clone size: many
V gene: TRBV5-6
CDR3 DNA: TGTGCCAGCAGCTCCCGACTAGCGGGGAACACCGGGGAGCTGTTTTTT
CDR3 protein: CASSSRLAGNTGELFF

D gene: TRBD1
J gene: TRBJ2-7
CDR3 length: 14
clone size: many
V gene: TRBV7-6
CDR3 DNA: TGTGCCAGCAGCCCCGGGACAGAACTCTACGAGCAGTACTTC
CDR3 protein: CASSPGTELYEQYF

D gene: -
J gene: TRBJ1-2
CDR3 length: 14
clone size: -
V gene: TRBV20-1
CDR3 DNA: TGCAGTGCTACCGGGGTAGCGTCCAACTATGGCTACACCTTC
CDR3 protein: CSATGVASNYGYTF

D gene: -
J gene: TRBJ2-7
CDR3 length: 11
clone size: many
V gene: TRBV3-1
CDR3 DNA: TGTGCCAGCAGCCATCGGTACGAGCAGTACTTC
CDR3 protein: CASSHRYEQYF

D gene: -
J gene: TRBJ1-3
CDR3 length: 18
clone size: many
V gene: TRBV5-1
CDR3 DNA: TGCGCCAGCAGCTTGAGGCCAAACGGAGGGCGCTCTGGAAACACCATATATTTT
CDR3 protein: CASSLRPNGGRSGNTIYF

D gene: TRBD2
J gene: TRBJ2-3
CDR3 length: 15
clone size: many
V gene: TRBV7-2
CDR3 DNA: TGTGCCAGCATCCCTAGGGGACTAGCAACAGATACGCAGTATTTT
CDR3 protein: CASIPRGLATDTQYF

D gene: -
J gene: TRBJ1-1
CDR3 length: 13
clone size: many
V gene: TRBV20-1
CDR3 DNA: TGCAGTGCTAGAGCGGGGGCGAACACTGAAGCTTTCTTT
CDR3 protein: CSARAGANTEAFF

D gene: -
J gene: TRBJ2-3
CDR3 length: 13
clone size: many
V gene: TRBV20-1
CDR3 DNA: TGCAGTGCCAGGGGCGGGCGGGGGGATACGCAGTATTTT
CDR3 protein: CSARGGRGDTQYF

D gene: -
J gene: TRBJ1-4
CDR3 length: 15
clone size: -
V gene: TRBV2
CDR3 DNA: TGTGCCAGCAGTGACGGGTCAGAAACCGATGAAAAACTGTTTTTT
CDR3 protein: CASSDGSETDEKLFF

D gene: -
J gene: TRBJ1-6
CDR3 length: 13
clone size: many
V gene: TRBV20-1
CDR3 DNA: TGCAGTGCTAGCACATTAGATAATTCACCCCTCCACTTT
CDR3 protein: CSASTLDNSPLHF

D gene: -
J gene: TRBJ2-1
CDR3 length: 16
clone size: many
V gene: TRBV3-1
CDR3 DNA: TGTGCCAGCAGTCGGACACCCGGATATGGGCCCAATGAGCAGTTCTTC
CDR3 protein: CASSRTPGYGPNEQFF

D gene: -
J gene: TRBJ1-5
CDR3 length: 18
clone size: once
V gene: TRBV27
CDR3 DNA: TGTACCAGCAGTTTATCCAGGGGATACCCCGCTAGCAATCAGCCCCAGCATTTT
CDR3 protein: CTSSLSRGYPASNQPQHF

D gene: TRBD1
J gene: TRBJ1-2
CDR3 length: 16
clone size: many
V gene: TRBV4-3
CDR3 DNA: TGCGCCAGCAGCCTGAGGACAGGACAGCTTAACTATGGCTACACCTTC
CDR3 protein: CASSLRTGQLNYGYTF

D gene: TRBD1
J gene: TRBJ1-2
CDR3 length: 18
clone size: -
V gene: TRBV6-1
CDR3 DNA: TGTGCCAGCAGGCTCTACCCGGGACAGGGAAGTGTTTATGATGGCTACACCTTC
CDR3 protein: CASRLYPGQGSVYDGYTF

D gene: TRBD2
J gene: TRBJ2-1
CDR3 length: 18
clone size: -
V gene: TRBV20-1
CDR3 DNA: TGCAGTCAGGGTGGCTTACTAGCGGGGGGGGCTCGTTACAATGAGCAGTTCTTC
CDR3 protein: CSQGGLLAGGARYNEQFF

D gene: TRBD1
J gene: TRBJ1-2
CDR3 length: 14
clone size: many
V gene: TRBV29-1
CDR3 DNA: TGCAGCGTTGCTGGACAGGGAATTAACTATGGCTACACCTTC
CDR3 protein: CSVAGQGINYGYTF

D gene: TRBD1
J gene: TRBJ1-1
CDR3 length: 14
clone size: many
V gene: TRBV7-3
CDR3 DNA: TGTGCCAGCAGCTTGGGACAGGGCTTGACTGAAGCTTTCTTT
CDR3 protein: CASSLGQGLTEAFF

D gene: TRBD1
J gene: TRBJ1-1
CDR3 length: 15
clone size: -
V gene: TRBV6-1
CDR3 DNA: TGTGCCAGCAGTGGGGACCACAGGGGAAGGACTGAAGCTTTCTTT
CDR3 protein: CASSGDHRGRTEAFF

D gene: -
J gene: TRBJ2-5
CDR3 length: 11
clone size: few
V gene: TRBV7-9
CDR3 DNA: TGTGCCAGTACGTCCGGGGAGACCCAGTACTTC
CDR3 protein: CASTSGETQYF

D gene: -
J gene: TRBJ1-6
CDR3 length: 15
clone size: many
V gene: TRBV2
CDR3 DNA: TGTGCCAGCAGAGAGGAGAGCTCCTATAATTCACCCCTCCACTTT
CDR3 protein: CASREESSYNSPLHF

D gene: -
J gene: TRBJ1-4
CDR3 length: 16
clone size: few
V gene: TRBV5-1
CDR3 DNA: TGCGCCAGCAGGCTGATAGGGCGTGCAACTAATGAAAAACTGTTTTTT
CDR3 protein: CASRLIGRATNEKLFF

D gene: -
J gene: TRBJ1-2
CDR3 length: 13
clone size: few
V gene: TRBV6-1
CDR3 DNA: TGTGCCAGCAGTAGGACAGCCGAACCTGTCTACACCTTC
CDR3 protein: CASSRTAEPVYTF

D gene: -
J gene: TRBJ2-2
CDR3 length: 16
clone size: many
V gene: TRBV5-1
CDR3 DNA: TGCGCCAGCAGCTTGGGGCAGGGAGGAGGCACCGGGGAGCTGTTTTTT
CDR3 protein: CASSLGQGGGTGELFF

D gene: -
J gene: TRBJ2-5
CDR3 length: 13
clone size: many
V gene: TRBV3-1
CDR3 DNA: TGTGCCAGCAGCCCCAATCCCGGGGAGACCCAGTACTTC
CDR3 protein: CASSPNPGETQYF